The next 21 T cell receptor beta chains were all read from a single sample in a study of siplizumab effects on memory and regulatory T cells. Only in-frame clones appear in the TCRdb table, and some are missing; sequencing was by immunoSEQ multiplex PCR. The sample contains approximately 94,000 clones, about 94% of which appear only once. The sequencing input was non-Treg CD4+ T cells sorted from blood. The receptor source for this set is a human donor in good health.

This clone occurred once. The chain is built from TRBV6-5 and TRBJ2-2; 7 nucleotides align to TRBD2. CDR3 length: 15 amino acids. Germline CDR1 reads MNHEY; CDR2 reads SVGAGI. The J segment lost 6 bases and the V segment lost 6 bases, leaving 10 bases of the junction unmatched. This CDR3 is CASRGPAGEAGELFF. CDR3 nucleotide sequence: TGTGCCAGCAGGGGGCCTGCGGGGGAGGCCGGGGAGCTGTTTTTT.

The V and J genes are TRBV7-6 and TRBJ1-1, with a possible D match to TRBD1 (6 bases). Germline assignment: CDR1 SGHVS and CDR2 FNYEAQ. CDR3 length equals 15 residues. V shed 3 bases and J shed 4 bases, with 15 bases lying between them. The CDR3 loop is CASSLAPGAGTEAFF. The DNA for the CDR3 is TGTGCCAGCAGCTTGGCCCCGGGGGCGGGCACTGAAGCTTTCTTT.

The chain carries TRBV27 and TRBJ2-3; perhaps TRBD1 as D (5 bases). Trimming removed 6 bases at V and 2 bases at J, with 9 bases between. CDR3 length: 13 residues. The germline V gene encodes CDR1 MNHEY and CDR2 SMNVEV (reference sequence). The CDR3 DNA reads as TGTGCCAGCAGGGGGCTACCCACAGATACGCAGTATTTT. Translated, it gives CASRGLPTDTQYF.

The CDR3 DNA reads as TGCGCCAGCAACTGGGTGGGGGCGAGCACAGATACGCAGTATTTT. Translating gives CASNWVGASTDTQYF. The chain uses TRBV5-1 and TRBJ2-3, with D possibly TRBD1 on 6 matching bases. The CDR3 runs to 15 residues. V dropped 6 bases and J dropped 0 bases, with 14 bases sitting between them. The germline gives CDR1 SGHRS, CDR2 YFSETQ.

With respect to this clone: The same CDR3 can be traced to other DNA sequences in this sample. The chain has TRBV28 and TRBJ2-2, with D unresolved. With 3 bases removed from V and 2 bases from J, the gap between germline ends came to 4 bases. Germline loops: CDR1 MDHEN, CDR2 SYDVKM. The CDR3 totals 13 residues. DNA of the CDR3: TGTGCCAGCAGTTTCCCAAACACCGGGGAGCTGTTTTTT. This encodes CASSFPNTGELFF.

V usage is TRBV19 and J usage is TRBJ2-1, with 10 nucleotides matching TRBD2. The CDR3 length is 14 residues. After removal of 5 bases from V and 12 bases from J, the junction contained 10 bases not matched to a gene. Germline V gene sequence: CDR1 LNHDA, CDR2 SQIVND (reference sequence). CDR3 sequence: CASSALAGDSWQFF. CDR3 in DNA: TGTGCCAGTAGTGCTCTAGCGGGAGATAGTTGGCAGTTCTTC.

Here the CDR3 reads CASSLRDWNTEAFF. The CDR3 DNA is TGTGCCAGCAGCTTGAGGGACTGGAACACTGAAGCTTTCTTT. The chain combines TRBV7-8 with TRBJ1-1, with a tentative D call TRBD1 (5 bases). Trimming pared 3 bases from V and 1 base from J, leaving 9 bases between. CDR1 is SGHVS, CDR2 FQNEAQ, per germline. CDR3 length: 14 amino acids.

The chain joins TRBV5-1 to TRBJ2-5, with 9 positions matching TRBD2. Germline-derived CDR1 and CDR2 are SGHRS and YFSETQ. CDR3 length equals 18 residues. The J segment lost 2 bases and the V segment lost 2 bases, leaving 13 bases of the junction unmatched. DNA for the CDR3: TGCGCCAGCAGCTTCGGACTAGCGAATCTCCTTCGGCAAGAGACCCAGTACTTC. Its translation is CASSFGLANLLRQETQYF.

This clone is a singleton in its sample. This chain joins TRBV7-3 and TRBJ2-1, with D unresolved. With 2 bases removed from V and 9 bases from J, the gap between germline ends came to 8 bases. CDR1 and CDR2 (germline): SGHTA, FQGTGA. CDR3 size: 12 residues. Written as DNA, the CDR3 is TGTGCCAGCAGCTTACTAGTTGGTGAGCAGTTCTTC. Its protein product is CASSLLVGEQFF.

The chain links TRBV15 to TRBJ1-5; D not resolved. The V end was cut by 8 bases, the J end by 0 bases, with 11 bases between. CDR1 and CDR2 (germline): LNHNV, YYDKDF (reference sequence). The length of the CDR3 is 14 residues. The CDR3 nucleotides read TGTGCCACCTCCCAGGCAACTAGCAATCAGCCCCAGCATTTT. It specifies CATSQATSNQPQHF.

In regard to this clone: Additional DNA sequences in this sample encode the identical CDR3. This rearrangement joins TRBV6-4 to TRBJ1-1; D not certain. The V end lost 4 bases, the J end lost 0 bases, and 9 bases lay between the germline ends. CDR1 and CDR2 (germline): MRHNA, SNTAGT. The CDR3 is 14 residues long. This CDR3 reads CASSVTGMNTEAFF. CDR3 DNA sequence: TGTGCCAGCAGTGTCACGGGAATGAACACTGAAGCTTTCTTT.

The chain carries TRBV7-2 and TRBJ1-2; no definite D call. The CDR3 runs 14 residues. Germline-derived CDR1 and CDR2 are SGHTA and FQGNSA. V was pared by 8 bases and J by 1 base, with 14 bases between. This CDR3 reads CASSPDGVNYGYTF. The CDR3 DNA is TGTGCCAGCTCCCCAGACGGGGTTAACTATGGCTACACCTTC. Full variable domain (outside the CDR3, taken from reference TRBV7-2 and TRBJ1-2): GAGVSQSPSNKVTEKGKDVELRCDPISGHTALYWYRQSLGQGLEFLIYFQGNSAPDKSGLPSDRFSAERTGGSVSTLTIQRTQQEDSAVYLCASSPDGVNYGYTFGSGTRLTVV.

This chain connects TRBV20-1 to TRBJ2-7, with D unresolved. V lost 5 bases, J lost 5 bases, and 7 bases lay in between. There are 10 residues in the CDR3. Germline CDR1 is DFQATT and CDR2 is SNEGSKA (reference sequence). CDR3 sequence (DNA): TGCAGTGCTGGCATCCACGAGCAGTACTTC. Its protein is CSAGIHEQYF.

The chain recombines TRBV28 with TRBJ1-2; TRBD1 agrees at 8 bases. The CDR3 is made up of 13 amino acids. Trimming cost V 5 bases and J 8 bases; bases outside gene matches: 7. Germline V lookup: CDR1 MDHEN, CDR2 SYDVKM. The CDR3 DNA reads as TGTGCCAGCAGTCGCCAGACAGGGGCCGGCTACACCTTC. Translated: CASSRQTGAGYTF.

The rearrangement joins TRBV28 to TRBJ1-3; 8 bases match TRBD1. CDR1 MDHEN and CDR2 SYDVKM come from the germline V gene. CDR3 length equals 16 residues. The V gene end was trimmed by 5 bases and the J gene end by 2 bases; junction bases not matched to a gene: 8. As DNA, the CDR3 is TGTGCCAGCAGTCTCACAGGGGGTAGTACTGGAAACACCATATATTTT. Encoded protein: CASSLTGGSTGNTIYF.

CDR3 sequence (DNA): TGTGCCAGTAGTATCGGGGTGTACTCCTATAATTCACCCCTCCACTTT. It specifies CASSIGVYSYNSPLHF. The chain couples TRBV19 to TRBJ1-6; D unresolved. CDR3 size: 16 residues. From germline, CDR1 is LNHDA and CDR2 SQIVND (reference sequence). V was cut by 3 bases and J by 0 bases, with 9 bases left in between.

The V gene is TRBV30, the J gene TRBJ2-7, with TRBD2 as a possible D gene (5 bases). This CDR3 comprises 15 residues. V was trimmed by 3 bases and J by 2 bases, leaving 17 bases between them. Germline values: CDR1 GTSNPN, CDR2 SVGIG (reference sequence). Here the CDR3 DNA reads TGTGCCTGGAGGCCCGGAACGGGGAACCCCTACGAGCAGTACTTC. Residues: CAWRPGTGNPYEQYF.

The V and J genes are TRBV11-2 and TRBJ2-7, with 10 bases matching TRBD2. Trimming cost V 5 bases and J 3 bases; bases outside gene matches: 13. The CDR3 has 17 amino acids. CDR1 and CDR2 from the germline V gene are SGHAT and FQNNGV. The CDR3 loop reads CASSAHLAGVPSYEQYF. The CDR3 bases are TGTGCCAGCAGCGCCCATCTAGCGGGGGTGCCTAGCTACGAGCAGTACTTC.

V is TRBV19 and J is TRBJ2-3; no reliable D call. Trimming stripped 4 bases from V and 2 bases from J, with 13 bases between. The germline V gene encodes CDR1 LNHDA and CDR2 SQIVND (reference sequence). The CDR3 loop spans 15 amino acids. CDR3 residues: CASSTTPQSTDTQYF. Here the CDR3 DNA reads TGTGCCAGTAGTACTACCCCACAGTCCACAGATACGCAGTATTTT.

DNA of the CDR3: TGCAGCGGTACGCCGGACTCAGAGACCCAGTACTTC. Encoded protein: CSGTPDSETQYF. The chain has TRBV29-1 and TRBJ2-5, with a tentative D call TRBD2 (5 bases). Germline V gene data show CDR1 as SQVTM and CDR2 as ANQGSEA. The CDR3 extends over 12 amino acids. V lost 7 bases to trimming and J lost 4 bases, with 13 bases between them.

This rearrangement joins TRBV28 to TRBJ2-6; 7 positions agree with TRBD1. Germline trimming cut 6 bases from V and 0 bases from J; bases unmatched to any gene: 11. The CDR3 is made up of 18 amino acids. Per germline, CDR1 MDHEN and CDR2 SYDVKM. CDR3 bases: TGTGCCAGCAGCTCCGCCTTAGGACAGGTCTCTGGGGCCAACGTCCTGACTTTC. Amino acids: CASSSALGQVSGANVLTF.